The clone carrying this T cell receptor beta chain has only a few counts. Its antigen is unknown. This entry is derived from a study of T cells in Graves' hyperthyroidism and ophthalmopathy. Study-wide results and limits: From stable hyperthyroidism, ophthalmopathy was set apart by a 13 V-J model.

Regions amplified from RNA transcripts were the TCR beta CDR3 regions. The HTBI primer set drove a first-round RT-PCR of the TCR CDR3. TCRdb itself ran the multiplex PCR reads through MiXCR, one entry per CDR3 protein. Here the sample spans approximately 700,000 distinct CDR3 sequences, 45% being singletons. In germline, CDR1 is SEHNR, CDR2 FQNEAQ (reference sequence). This CDR3 comprises 14 residues. The clonotype was recovered from an adult man with Graves' disease, either hyperthyroidism or ophthalmopathy (not recorded which). The sequencing input was peripheral blood or thyroid tissue (not recorded which). The gene calls are TRBV7-9 and TRBJ2-5, with 8 bases identical to TRBD1. The end of the DNA is better explained by TRBJ2-7, so the J call may be wrong. The chain's CDR3 is CASSPVQGDYEQYF. The DNA of the CDR3 is TGTGCCAGCAGCCCTGTACAGGGGGACTACGAGCAGTACTTC.